Here is one T cell receptor beta chain with its context. Its antigen is still unknown. The sample comes from a study of beta chain features in type 1 diabetes. For the study at large: Patient and healthy donor groups were alike in age, gender and cell yields. Whole-study findings and limits: Moderately but significantly shorter TCRB CDR3s were found in Type 1 diabetes patients in all four CD4+ subsets. PCR might pick shorter templates more often, in the same way for patients and controls.

Unmatched junction bases numbered 15, after V lost 0 bases and J lost 2 bases. Germline CDR1 reads SGHRS; CDR2 reads YFSETQ. The CDR3 length is 20 residues. By way of CD45RO/CCR7/CD25/CD127/CD95/CD27, the CD4+ regulatory, stem cell-like memory, central memory and naive cells were sorted. Of the isolated RNA, all was reverse transcribed, and so the sequenced material was expressed TCRB transcripts. Using immunoSEQ multiplex PCR, the repertoire was profiled, and TCRdb retains in-frame clones only, with some absent. This table has around 160,000 clones, approximately 52% appearing once. Sequencing input: Tregs from blood. This TCR was sampled from a man between 18 and 29 years old in good health. The chain joins TRBV5-1 to TRBJ2-1; 9 bases match TRBD2. The CDR3 DNA reads TGCGCCAGCAGCTTGGGGTTTAAGCGGGAGGCCCTTAATCCCTACAATGAGCAGTTCTTC. This sequence encodes CASSLGFKREALNPYNEQFF.